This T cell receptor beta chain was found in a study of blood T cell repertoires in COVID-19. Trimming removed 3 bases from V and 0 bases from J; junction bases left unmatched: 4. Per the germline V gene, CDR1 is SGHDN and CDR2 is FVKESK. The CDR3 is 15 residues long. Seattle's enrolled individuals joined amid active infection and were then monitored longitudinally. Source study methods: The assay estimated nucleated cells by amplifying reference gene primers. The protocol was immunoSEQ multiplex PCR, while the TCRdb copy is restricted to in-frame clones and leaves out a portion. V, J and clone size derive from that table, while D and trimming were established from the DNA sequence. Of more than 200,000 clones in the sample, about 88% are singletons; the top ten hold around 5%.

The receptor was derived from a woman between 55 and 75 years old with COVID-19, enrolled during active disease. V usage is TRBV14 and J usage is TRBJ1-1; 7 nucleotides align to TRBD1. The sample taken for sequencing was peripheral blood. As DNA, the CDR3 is TGTGCCAGCAGCCAGGTTGACAGGGTGAACACTGAAGCTTTCTTT. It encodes CASSQVDRVNTEAFF. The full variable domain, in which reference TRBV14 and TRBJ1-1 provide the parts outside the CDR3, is EAGVTQFPSHSVIEKGQTVTLRCDPISGHDNLYWYRRVMGKEIKFLLHFVKESKQDESGMPNNRFLAERTGGTYSTLKVQPAELEDSGVYFCASSQVDRVNTEAFFGQGTRLTVV.